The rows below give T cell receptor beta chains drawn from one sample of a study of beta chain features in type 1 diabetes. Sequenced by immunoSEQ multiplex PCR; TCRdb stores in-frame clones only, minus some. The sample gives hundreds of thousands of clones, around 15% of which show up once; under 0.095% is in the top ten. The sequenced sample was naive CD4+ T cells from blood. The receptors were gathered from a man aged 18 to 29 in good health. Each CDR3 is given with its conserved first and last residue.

CASSAPGVGEKLFF	TRBJ1-4	TRBV18
CAYKKALWTGLQFF	TRBJ2-1	TRBV28
CASSLTQGAGGTDTQYF	TRBJ2-3	TRBV28
CASSRRGLPEAFF	TRBJ1-1	TRBV14
CASSRTGTQETQYF	TRBJ2-5	TRBV7-9
CASSEGGNYEQYF	TRBJ2-7	TRBV25-1
CASSLGRNHYGYTF	TRBJ1-2	TRBV28
CASSPNQGNYGYTF	TRBJ1-2	TRBV18
CASSVVAANTGELFF	TRBJ2-2	TRBV9
CASSGVNEQFF	TRBJ2-1	TRBV18
CASSFTSGGAGSPQYF	TRBJ2-3	TRBV7-2
CASSVRSGSRYNEQFF	TRBJ2-1	TRBV9
CASSLGATSVGAQFF	TRBJ2-1	TRBV27
CASSASNPYEQYF	TRBJ2-7	TRBV11-3
CASSLFSGNTIYF	TRBJ1-3	TRBV6-6